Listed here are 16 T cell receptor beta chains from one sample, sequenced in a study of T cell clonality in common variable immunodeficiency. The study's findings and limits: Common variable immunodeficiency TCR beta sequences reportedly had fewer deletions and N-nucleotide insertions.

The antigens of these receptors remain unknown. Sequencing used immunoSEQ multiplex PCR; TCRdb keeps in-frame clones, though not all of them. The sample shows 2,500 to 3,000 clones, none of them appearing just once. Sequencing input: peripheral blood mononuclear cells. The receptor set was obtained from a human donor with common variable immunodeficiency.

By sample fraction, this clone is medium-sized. The sequenced part of the CDR3 DNA is TGCAGTGCTAGAGACCCCAGGACACCTAACACCGGGGAG. Translated: CSARDPRTPNTGE. The complete CDR3 protein is CSARDPRTPNTGELFF. The chain recombines TRBV20-1 with TRBJ2-2; maybe TRBD1 (5 bases). The read terminates 3 residues before the CDR3 end, so the remaining end is supplied by the germline J gene. The CDR3 spans 16 residues. V shed 0 bases and J shed 2 bases, with 13 bases lying between them. Germline V CDR1 and CDR2: DFQATT, SNEGSKA (reference sequence).

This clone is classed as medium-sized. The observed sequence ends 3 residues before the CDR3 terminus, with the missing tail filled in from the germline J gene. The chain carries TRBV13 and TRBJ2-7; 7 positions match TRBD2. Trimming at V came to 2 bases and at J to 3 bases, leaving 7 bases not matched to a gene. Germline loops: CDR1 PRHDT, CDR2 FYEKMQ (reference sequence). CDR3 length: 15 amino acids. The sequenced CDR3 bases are TGTGCCAGCAGCTTATGGGGAGCGGGACGCTACGAG. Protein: CASSLWGAGRYE. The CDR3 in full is CASSLWGAGRYEQYF.

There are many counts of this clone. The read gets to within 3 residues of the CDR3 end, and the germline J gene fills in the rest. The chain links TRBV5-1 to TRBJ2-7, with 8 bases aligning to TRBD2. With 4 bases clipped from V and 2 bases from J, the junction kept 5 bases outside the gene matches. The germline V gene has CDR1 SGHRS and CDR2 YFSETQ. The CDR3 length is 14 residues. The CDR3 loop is CASSLGGDTYEQYF. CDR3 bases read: TGCGCCAGCAGCCTCGGGGGGGACACCTACGAG.

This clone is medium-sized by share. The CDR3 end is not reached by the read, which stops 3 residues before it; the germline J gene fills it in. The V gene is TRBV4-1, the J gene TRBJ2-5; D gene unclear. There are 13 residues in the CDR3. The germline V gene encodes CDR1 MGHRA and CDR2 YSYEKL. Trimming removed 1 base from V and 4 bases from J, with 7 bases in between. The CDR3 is CASSQAPGETQYF. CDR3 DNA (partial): TGCGCCAGCAGCCAAGCCCCGGGAGAGACC.

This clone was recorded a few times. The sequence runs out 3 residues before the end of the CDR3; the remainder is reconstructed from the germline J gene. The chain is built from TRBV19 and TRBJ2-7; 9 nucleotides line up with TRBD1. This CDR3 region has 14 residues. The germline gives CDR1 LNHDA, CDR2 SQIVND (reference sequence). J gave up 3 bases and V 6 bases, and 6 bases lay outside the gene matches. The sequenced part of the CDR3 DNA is TGTGCCAGTAGCAGACCGGGACAGGGCTACGAG. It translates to CASSRPGQGYE. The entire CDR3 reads CASSRPGQGYEQYF.

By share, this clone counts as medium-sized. CDR3 region: CASKDPGGNTGELFF. The CDR3 DNA, read in part, is TGTGCCAGCAAGGACCCAGGGGGGAACACCGGGGAG. V gene TRBV12-3 or TRBV12-4 combines with J gene TRBJ2-2; 7 positions agree with TRBD1. From the germline J gene comes the end of the CDR3, since the read stops 3 residues before it. The CDR3 length is 15 residues. The J segment lost 1 base and the V segment lost 7 bases, leaving 6 bases of the junction unmatched.

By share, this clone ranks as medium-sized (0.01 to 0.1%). The sequenced CDR3 bases are TGTGCCAGCTCATTTTCAGGGGTCAAAAACATT. Translated: CASSFSGVKNI. The whole CDR3 sequence is CASSFSGVKNIQYF. V gene TRBV18 combines with J gene TRBJ2-4; D is perhaps TRBD1 (6 bases). The read ends 3 residues early relative to the CDR3; the germline J gene fills the gap. Trimming took 5 bases from V and 3 from J, leaving 11 bases between them. Germline V CDR1 and CDR2: KGHSH, LQKENI. This CDR3 has 14 amino acids.

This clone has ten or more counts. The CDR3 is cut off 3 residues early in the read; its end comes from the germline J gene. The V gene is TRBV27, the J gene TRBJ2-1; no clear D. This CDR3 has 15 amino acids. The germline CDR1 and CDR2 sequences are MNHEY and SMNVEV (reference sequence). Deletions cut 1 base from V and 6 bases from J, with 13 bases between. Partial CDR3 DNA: TGTGCCAGCAGTTTATACCATGACAAGGTCAATGAG. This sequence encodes CASSLYHDKVNE. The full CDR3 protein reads CASSLYHDKVNEQFF.

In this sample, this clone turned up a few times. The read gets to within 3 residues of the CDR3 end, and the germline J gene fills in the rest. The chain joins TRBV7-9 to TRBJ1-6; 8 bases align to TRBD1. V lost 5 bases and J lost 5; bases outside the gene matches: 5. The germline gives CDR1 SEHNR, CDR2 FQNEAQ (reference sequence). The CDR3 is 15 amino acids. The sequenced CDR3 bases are TGTGCCAGCAGCAGGGACAGGTTCGATAATTCACCC. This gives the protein CASSRDRFDNSP. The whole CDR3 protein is CASSRDRFDNSPLHF.

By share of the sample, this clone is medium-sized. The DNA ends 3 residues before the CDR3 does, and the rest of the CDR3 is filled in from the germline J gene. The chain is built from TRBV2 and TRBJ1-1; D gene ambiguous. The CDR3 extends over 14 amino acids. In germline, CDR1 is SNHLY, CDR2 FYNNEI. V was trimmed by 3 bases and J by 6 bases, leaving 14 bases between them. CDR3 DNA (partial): TGTGCCAGCAGTGACGGGGAGGGTTGGGCTGAA. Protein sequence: CASSDGEGWAE. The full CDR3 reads CASSDGEGWAEAFF.

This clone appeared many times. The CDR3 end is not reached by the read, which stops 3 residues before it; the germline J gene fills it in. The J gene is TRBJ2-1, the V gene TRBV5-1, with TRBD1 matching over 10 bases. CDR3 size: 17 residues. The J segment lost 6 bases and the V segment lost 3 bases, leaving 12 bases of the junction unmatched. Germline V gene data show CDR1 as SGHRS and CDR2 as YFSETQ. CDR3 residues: CASSSMSRQGAGNEQFF. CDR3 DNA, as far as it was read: TGCGCCAGCAGCTCAATGTCTAGACAGGGGGCCGGCAATGAG.

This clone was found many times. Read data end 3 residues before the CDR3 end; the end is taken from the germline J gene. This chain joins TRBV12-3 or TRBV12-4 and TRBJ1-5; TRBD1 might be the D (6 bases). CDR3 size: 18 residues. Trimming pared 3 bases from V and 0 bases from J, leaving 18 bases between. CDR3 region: CASSFRGAGKNSNQPQHF. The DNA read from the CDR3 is TGTGCCAGCAGTTTCCGGGGGGCAGGGAAAAATAGCAATCAGCCC.

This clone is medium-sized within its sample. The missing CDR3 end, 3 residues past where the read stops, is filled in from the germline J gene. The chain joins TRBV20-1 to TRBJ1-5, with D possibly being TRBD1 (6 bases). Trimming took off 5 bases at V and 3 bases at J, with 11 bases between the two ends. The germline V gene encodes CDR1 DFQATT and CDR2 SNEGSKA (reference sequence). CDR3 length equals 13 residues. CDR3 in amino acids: CSAARTDNQPQHF. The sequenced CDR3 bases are TGCAGTGCTGCTAGGACAGACAATCAGCCC.

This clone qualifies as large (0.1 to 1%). The CDR3 reads CASSLYGGAADTQYF. The covered CDR3 bases are TGTGCCAGCAGCTTGTATGGGGGGGCCGCAGATACG. V and J are TRBV5-4 and TRBJ2-3; D possibly corresponds to TRBD2 (7 bases). The DNA ends 3 residues before the CDR3 does, and the rest of the CDR3 is filled in from the germline J gene. This CDR3 region has 15 residues. V lost 1 base and J lost 4, with 13 bases in between. Germline values: CDR1 SGHNT, CDR2 YYREEE (reference sequence).

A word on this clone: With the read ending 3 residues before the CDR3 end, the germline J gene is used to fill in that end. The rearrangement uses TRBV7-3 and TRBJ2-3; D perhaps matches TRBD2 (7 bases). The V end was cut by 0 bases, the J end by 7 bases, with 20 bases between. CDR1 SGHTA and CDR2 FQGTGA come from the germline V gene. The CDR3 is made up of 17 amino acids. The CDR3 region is CASSLTTSGGAINTQYF. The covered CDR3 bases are TGTGCCAGCAGCTTAACGACTAGTGGGGGGGCGATAAATACG. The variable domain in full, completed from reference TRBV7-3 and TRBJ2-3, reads GAGVSQTPSNKVTEKGKYVELRCDPISGHTALYWYRQSLGQGPEFLIYFQGTGAADDSGLPNDRFFAVRPEGSVSTLKIQRTERGDSAVYLCASSLTTSGGAINTQYFGPGTRLTVL.

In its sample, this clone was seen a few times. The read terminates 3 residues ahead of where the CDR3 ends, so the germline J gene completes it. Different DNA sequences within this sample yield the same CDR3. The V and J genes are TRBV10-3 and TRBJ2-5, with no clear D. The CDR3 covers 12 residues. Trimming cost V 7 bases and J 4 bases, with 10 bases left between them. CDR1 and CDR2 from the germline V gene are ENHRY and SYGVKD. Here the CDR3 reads CAITSDGETQYF. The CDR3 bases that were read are TGTGCCATCACCAGTGATGGAGAGACC.